The 11 T cell receptor beta chains below come from one sample, sequenced in a study of prognosis after radiotherapy for stage I lung cancer. Amplicons of TCR beta CDR3 were generated from genomic DNA by two-round multiplex PCR. Initially, in first-round PCR, primers specific to each TRBV and TRBJ gene were used. TCRdb independently ran MiXCR on the multiplex PCR reads; one entry per CDR3 protein. The table includes fewer than 25,000 distinct CDR3 sequences, roughly 34% detected once. The sample consisted of PBMCs, taken before or after stereotactic body radiation therapy (not recorded which). Receptors were obtained from a donor over 45 with non-small cell lung cancer.

This chain uses TRBV12-3 or TRBV12-4 with TRBJ1-3; 7 bases agree with TRBD1. The trim removed 7 bases at V and 4 bases at J, leaving 10 bases unmatched. The CDR3 contains 15 residues. The CDR3 is CASTQDRMRGNTIYF. The CDR3 nucleotides read TGTGCCAGCACCCAGGACAGGATGCGCGGAAACACCATATATTTT.

Details on this clonotype: This may arise from a read error, as a much more abundant clone is one base away. The V gene is TRBV9, the J gene TRBJ2-1, with 7 nucleotides matching TRBD1. This CDR3 has 13 amino acids. Germline CDR1 and CDR2: SGDLS and YYNGEE. This CDR3 reads CASSVGTVNEQLF. For the CDR3, the DNA is TGTGCCAGCAGCGTCGGGACAGTGAATGAGCAGCTCTTC.

This clonotype came up many times. The J gene is TRBJ1-6, the V gene TRBV19, with D uncertain. V shed 6 bases and J shed 11 bases, with 14 bases lying between them. The germline V gene has CDR1 LNHDA and CDR2 SQIVND (reference sequence). The CDR3 has 13 amino acids. In DNA, the CDR3 is TGTGCCAGTAGGCCCCGCGGTAAACCACCCCTCCACTTT. Amino acid sequence: CASRPRGKPPLHF. Supplemented by reference TRBV19 and TRBJ1-6, the full variable domain reads DGGITQSPKYLFRKEGQNVTLSCEQNLNHDAMYWYRQDPGQGLRLIYYSQIVNDFQKGDIAEGYSVSREKKESFPLTVTSAQKNPTAFYLCASRPRGKPPLHFGNGTRLTVT.

The sample holds many counts of this clonotype. This chain links TRBV24-1 with TRBJ2-2; TRBD2 aligns across 7 bases. The CDR3 contains 14 residues. The junction had 7 bases not matched to a gene; V was cut back by 8 bases and J by 5 bases. Germline assignment: CDR1 KGHDR and CDR2 SFDVKD. In nucleotides, the CDR3 is TGTGCCACCAACCCCGGGGGGAGGACCGGGGAGCTGTTTTTT. This translates into CATNPGGRTGELFF.

In the case of this clonotype: One base separates it from a far larger clone, so it is likely a read error. DNA of the CDR3: TGTGCCAGCAGTTACACGTCCTTACTGAACTCCTACGAGCAGTACTTC. It codes for CASSYTSLLNSYEQYF. The chain has TRBV6-8 and TRBJ2-7; D remains unclear. Between the trimmed V and J ends, which lost 2 bases and 0 bases, there was a span of 14 bases. Germline V CDR1 and CDR2: MNHGY, SAAAGT. The CDR3 spans 16 residues.

Ten or more counts support this clonotype. The chain joins TRBV3-1 to TRBJ2-1; TRBD2 matches at 10 bases. The CDR3 is 16 amino acids. Germline CDR1 is LGHDT and CDR2 is YNNKEL (reference sequence). J was trimmed by 8 bases and V by 4 bases; bases with no gene match: 11. Written as DNA, the CDR3 is TGTGCCAGCAGCCCAAGAACCAGCGGGAGGGCCGATGAGCAGTTCTTC. This sequence encodes CASSPRTSGRADEQFF.

There are many counts of this clonotype. The chain couples TRBV7-6 to TRBJ2-5; D perhaps matches TRBD2 (5 bases). CDR3 length: 12 amino acids. Germline V gene lookup returns CDR1 SGHVS and CDR2 FNYEAQ. The V gene lost 5 bases and the J gene lost 8 bases, with 12 bases spanning the gap. This CDR3 reads CASSQTEGTQYF. The CDR3 region has the DNA TGTGCCAGCAGCCAAACCGAGGGAACCCAGTACTTC.

This clonotype was observed many times. The rearrangement uses TRBV20-1 and TRBJ1-3, with D uncertain. Trimming pared 2 bases from V and 3 bases from J, leaving 20 bases between. Germline V gives CDR1 DFQATT, CDR2 SNEGSKA (reference sequence). This CDR3 is built from 17 residues. CDR3 loop: CSARPARWEPGGNTIYF. The CDR3 DNA reads TGCAGTGCTAGACCCGCCCGGTGGGAGCCCGGTGGAAACACCATATATTTT.

About this clonotype itself: A far larger clone is one nucleotide away, so this likely arose from a read error. CDR3 DNA: TGTGCCAGCAGCGTTCAGCTAGAGTCCGGGGAGCTGTTTTTT. Protein sequence: CASSVQLESGELFF. The chain uses TRBV6-2 or TRBV6-3 and TRBJ2-2; D is undetermined. CDR1 is MNHEY, CDR2 SVGEGT, per germline. V shed 6 bases and J shed 6 bases, with 14 bases lying between them. The CDR3 runs 14 residues.

The J gene is TRBJ2-7, the V gene TRBV29-1; D may be TRBD2 (5 bases). Germline CDR1 SQVTM, CDR2 ANQGSEA. CDR3 length: 12 residues. Trimming removed 0 bases from V and 6 bases from J, with 9 bases in between. The CDR3 DNA follows: TGCAGCGTTGAAGATTATGGGAGCGAGCAGTACTTC. This encodes CSVEDYGSEQYF.

In its sample, this clonotype was seen many times. V is TRBV7-9 and J is TRBJ2-1, with TRBD2 matching over 10 bases. CDR3 length: 15 residues. The V segment lost 5 bases and the J segment 4 bases; nucleotides outside the gene matches: 5. Germline loops: CDR1 SEHNR, CDR2 FQNEAQ (reference sequence). The DNA for the CDR3 is TGTGCCAGCAGCCAAACTAGCGGGGCTTACAATGAGCAGTTCTTC. This gives the protein CASSQTSGAYNEQFF.